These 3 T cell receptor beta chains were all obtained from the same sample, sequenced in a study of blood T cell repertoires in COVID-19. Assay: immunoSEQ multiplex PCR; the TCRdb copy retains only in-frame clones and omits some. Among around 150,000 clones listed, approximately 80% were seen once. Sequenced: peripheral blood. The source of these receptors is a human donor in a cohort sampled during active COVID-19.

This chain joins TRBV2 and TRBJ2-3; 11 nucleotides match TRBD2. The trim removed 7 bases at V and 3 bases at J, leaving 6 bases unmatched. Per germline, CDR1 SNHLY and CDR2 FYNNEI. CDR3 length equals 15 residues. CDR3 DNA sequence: TGTGCCAGCAAGGTCACTAGCGGGGGAACAGATACGCAGTATTTT. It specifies CASKVTSGGTDTQYF. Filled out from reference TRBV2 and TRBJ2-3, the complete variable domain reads EPEVTQTPSHQVTQMGQEVILRCVPISNHLYFYWYRQILGQKVEFLVSFYNNEISEKSEIFDDQFSVERPDGSNFTLKIRSTKLEDSAMYFCASKVTSGGTDTQYFGPGTRLTVL.

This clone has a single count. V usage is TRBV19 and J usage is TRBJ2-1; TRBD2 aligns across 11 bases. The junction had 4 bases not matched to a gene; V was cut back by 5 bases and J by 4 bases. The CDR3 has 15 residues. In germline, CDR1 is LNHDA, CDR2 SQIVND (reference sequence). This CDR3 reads CASSPTSGGYNEQFF. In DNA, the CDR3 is TGTGCCAGTAGTCCTACTAGCGGGGGTTACAATGAGCAGTTCTTC. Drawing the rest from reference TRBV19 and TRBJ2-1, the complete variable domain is DGGITQSPKYLFRKEGQNVTLSCEQNLNHDAMYWYRQDPGQGLRLIYYSQIVNDFQKGDIAEGYSVSREKKESFPLTVTSAQKNPTAFYLCASSPTSGGYNEQFFGPGTRLTVL.

The CDR3 DNA follows: TGTGCCAGCTCACCACCCTCAGGGGACACTGAAGCTTTCTTT. It codes for CASSPPSGDTEAFF. The gene calls are TRBV18 and TRBJ1-1; tentatively, D is TRBD1 (6 bases). Per germline, CDR1 KGHSH and CDR2 LQKENI. With 0 bases removed from V and 3 bases from J, the gap between germline ends came to 8 bases. The CDR3 spans 14 residues.